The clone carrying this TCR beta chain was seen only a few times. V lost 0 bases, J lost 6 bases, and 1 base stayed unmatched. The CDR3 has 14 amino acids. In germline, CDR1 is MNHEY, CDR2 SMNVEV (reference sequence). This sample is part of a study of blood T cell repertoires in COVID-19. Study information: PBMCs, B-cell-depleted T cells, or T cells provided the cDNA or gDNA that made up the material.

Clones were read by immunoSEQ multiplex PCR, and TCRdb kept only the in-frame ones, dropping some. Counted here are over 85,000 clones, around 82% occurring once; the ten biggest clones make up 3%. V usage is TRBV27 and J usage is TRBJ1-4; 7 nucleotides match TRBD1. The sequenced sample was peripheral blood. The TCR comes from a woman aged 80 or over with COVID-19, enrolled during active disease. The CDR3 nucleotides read TGTGCCAGCAGTTTATCAGGGGGCGATGAAAAACTGTTTTTT. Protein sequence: CASSLSGGDEKLFF.